This TCR beta chain was recorded in a study of T cell changes during pregnancy in multiple sclerosis (dated by TCRdb to the late 2010s). About the investigation overall: Changes in the T cell repertoire over the course of pregnancy were examined in this study in women with multiple sclerosis.

The CDR3 goes from the cysteine to the phenylalanine over 13 residues. The retained sequence is limited to the CDR3, 39 bases, with the frame set at the first base. The junction carries 13 bases between V and J, which are trimmed by 1 base and 6 bases respectively. CDR1 and CDR2 are read off the germline V gene (reference sequence) as GTSNPN and SVGIG. Library creation used the immunoSEQ multiplex PCR assay. TCRdb retrieved this table from immuneACCESS and kept in-frame rearrangements only. Not all clones are present; in checked studies, unresolved V genes account for under half, and no reason is known for the remainder. The sample table records about 67,000 clones; 80% to 95% of these occur just once. The ten top clones hold 1.5% to 2% of the sample. Comments on this clone: Its specific antigen is unknown. The input lacks base qualities; no much larger clone sits a single base away.

The receptor was isolated from a female donor in good health, enrolled as a control in a pregnancy study. The sequence is built from TRBV30 and TRBJ2-7; the D gene lacks a confident call. The specimen was peripheral blood, collected in the first trimester of pregnancy. Here the CDR3 is given as CAWSGAILGEQYF. The sequenced DNA is TGTGCCTGGAGTGGGGCGATATTGGGCGAGCAGTACTTC.